One and the same sample provided the 18 T cell receptor beta chains below, sequenced in a study of blood T cells in healthy people across ages. A sample-barcoded 5' primer and a J-beta primer mix were used in a second PCR of roughly 6 to 11 cycles. TCRdb passed the 5' RACE reads through MiXCR, listing each CDR3 protein once. Altogether some 880,000 distinct CDR3 sequences are present, roughly 34% being singletons, with the ten largest covering under 15%. The sequencing sample was made of blood. Source of these receptors: a man aged 18 to 30 in good health.

The V gene is TRBV5-1, the J gene TRBJ2-3; D is ambiguous. Germline loops: CDR1 SGHRS, CDR2 YFSETQ. V lost 0 bases and J lost 5, with 10 bases in between. The CDR3 length is 14 residues. The DNA for the CDR3 is TGCGCCAGCAGCTTGGCTTTCCTAAAAGATACGCAGTATTTT. Translation gives CASSLAFLKDTQYF.

This clonotype was observed a handful of times. V gene TRBV5-1 combines with J gene TRBJ2-3; 8 bases match TRBD2. CDR1 SGHRS and CDR2 YFSETQ come from the germline V gene. There are 17 residues in the CDR3. V was pared by 1 base and J by 0 bases, with 7 bases of the junction left unmatched. The CDR3 region is CASSLRSGGPSTDTQYF. For the CDR3, the DNA is TGCGCCAGCAGCTTGAGAAGCGGGGGCCCAAGCACAGATACGCAGTATTTT.

This clonotype showed up many times. V is TRBV24-1 and J is TRBJ1-2; D not resolved. Per the germline V gene, CDR1 is KGHDR and CDR2 is SFDVKD. The germline V and J ends were trimmed by 7 bases and 2 bases, with 10 bases remaining between them. The CDR3 totals 13 residues. The CDR3 coding sequence is TGTGCCACCAGCGACCTAACCAACTATGGCTACACCTTC. Translated, it gives CATSDLTNYGYTF.

The chain carries TRBV7-2 and TRBJ1-1; D not certain. The V and J ends lost 5 bases and 8 bases respectively, with 15 bases between them. CDR1 SGHTA and CDR2 FQGNSA come from the germline V gene. CDR3 length equals 13 residues. The CDR3 sequence: CASSTDRPSEAFF. CDR3 bases: TGTGCCAGCAGCACGGACCGTCCTTCCGAAGCTTTCTTT.

The chain carries TRBV7-9 and TRBJ2-3, with a possible D match to TRBD2 (7 bases). Germline CDR1 is SEHNR and CDR2 is FQNEAQ (reference sequence). CDR3 length equals 15 residues. V shed 1 base and J shed 2 bases, with 10 bases lying between them. CDR3 sequence: CASSLGGGHTDTQYF. CDR3 bases: TGTGCCAGCAGCTTAGGCGGGGGACACACAGATACGCAGTATTTT. Drawing the rest from reference TRBV7-9 and TRBJ2-3, the complete variable domain is DTGVSQNPRHKITKRGQNVTFRCDPISEHNRLYWYRQTLGQGPEFLTYFQNEAQLEKSRLLSDRFSAERPKGSFSTLEIQRTEQGDSAMYLCASSLGGGHTDTQYFGPGTRLTVL.

In the case of this clonotype: This may be a read error: a much more frequent sequence differs by one nucleotide. The chain links TRBV3-1 to TRBJ1-6, with D uncertain. This CDR3 is built from 13 residues. Germline CDR1 reads LGHDT; CDR2 reads YNNKEL (reference sequence). The CDR3 DNA follows: TGTGCCAGCAGCCGGAGGGAGAATTCACCCCCCCACTTT. The encoded protein is CASSRRENSPPHF.

This clonotype was seen a handful of times. This sequence joins TRBV12-5 and TRBJ2-7; 8 bases are a match to TRBD1. The ends lost 1 base at V and 4 bases at J; junction bases unmatched: 9. The CDR3 totals 16 residues. Germline V gives CDR1 LGHNT, CDR2 FRNRAP. CDR3 residues: CASGLAQTGDPYEQYF. The CDR3 nucleotides are TGTGCTAGTGGTTTGGCCCAGACAGGGGATCCTTACGAGCAGTACTTC. Using reference TRBV12-5 and TRBJ2-7 for the parts outside the CDR3, the full variable domain is DARVTQTPRHKVTEMGQEVTMRCQPILGHNTVFWYRQTMMQGLELLAYFRNRAPLDDSGMPKDRFSAEMPDATLATLKIQPSEPRDSAVYFCASGLAQTGDPYEQYFGPGTRLTVT.

This clonotype was recorded many times. The rearrangement uses TRBV5-1 and TRBJ2-3, with 9 positions matching TRBD1. Germline V lookup: CDR1 SGHRS, CDR2 YFSETQ. V shed 4 bases and J 2 bases; nucleotides not matched to a gene: 11. CDR3 length: 17 amino acids. CDR3 coding DNA: TGCGCCAGCAGCATGCCCTGGACAGGGGAAAACACAGATACGCAGTATTTT. It encodes CASSMPWTGENTDTQYF.

The V gene is TRBV29-1, the J gene TRBJ1-5; D is unresolved. Looked up from germline, CDR1 is SQVTM and CDR2 is ANQGSEA. Trimming shortened V by 5 bases and J by 6 bases, and 20 bases separated the two germline ends. This CDR3 is built from 15 residues. CDR3 loop: CSVLEADTGGQPQHF. The DNA for the CDR3 is TGCAGCGTTCTGGAGGCAGACACGGGTGGTCAGCCCCAGCATTTT.

This clonotype has a single count. The rearrangement links TRBV13 to TRBJ2-5; 10 bases map to TRBD2. The J call may be faulty, since TRBJ2-7 better matches the DNA end. Germline CDR1 and CDR2: PRHDT and FYEKMQ (reference sequence). CDR3 length: 17 amino acids. The CDR3 loop reads CASTYNPKGLASNEQYF. The DNA for the CDR3 is TGTGCCAGCACCTATAACCCCAAGGGACTAGCGTCGAACGAGCAGTACTTC.

This clonotype was detected only a few times. The chain carries TRBV9 and TRBJ2-2; D possibly matches TRBD1 or TRBD2 (6 bases each). Per the germline V gene, CDR1 is SGDLS and CDR2 is YYNGEE. The CDR3 spans 13 residues. The ends were cut back, 5 bases at V and 5 bases at J, with 10 bases in the middle. The CDR3 sequence is CASSEGGTGELFF. Here the CDR3 DNA reads TGTGCCAGCAGTGAGGGGGGTACCGGGGAGCTGTTTTTT.

The V and J genes are TRBV7-3 and TRBJ2-5, with 12 bases aligning to TRBD2. CDR1 and CDR2 (germline): SGHTA, FQGTGA. Losses at the gene ends were 5 bases for V and 3 bases for J; bases not matched to a gene: 4. The CDR3 totals 15 residues. The CDR3 loop is CASSPTSGGKETQYF. The CDR3 DNA follows: TGTGCCAGCAGCCCGACTAGCGGGGGAAAAGAGACCCAGTACTTC.

This clonotype appeared a few times. The chain uses TRBV4-3 and TRBJ2-5; TRBD2 matches 7 bases. Germline V gene lookup returns CDR1 LGHNA and CDR2 YSLEER. The V gene end was trimmed by 1 base and the J gene end by 5 bases; junction bases not matched to a gene: 7. This CDR3 region has 15 residues. The CDR3 DNA is TGCGCCAGCAGCCAAGGGCTAGCGGTCCTCGAGACCCAGTACTTC. Residues: CASSQGLAVLETQYF.

V usage is TRBV5-6 and J usage is TRBJ1-2, with 8 bases identical to TRBD1. V was clipped by 4 bases and J by 5 bases; unmatched bases: 7. Germline-derived CDR1 and CDR2 are SGHDT and YYEEEE. The CDR3 is 14 residues long. For the CDR3, the DNA is TGTGCCAGCAGCGGCTCAGGGGGCCGGTATGGCTACACCTTC. It yields the protein CASSGSGGRYGYTF.

This chain joins TRBV2 and TRBJ2-3; 13 nucleotides match TRBD2. V shed 6 bases, J shed 5 bases, and the junction held 8 bases outside the gene matches. CDR3 length: 16 amino acids. Germline lookup yields CDR1 SNHLY and CDR2 FYNNEI. The CDR3 bases are TGTGCCAGCAGAACTGGACTAGCGGGAGTACGAGATACGCAGTATTTT. The encoded protein is CASRTGLAGVRDTQYF.

This clonotype came up a few times. The rearrangement uses TRBV12-3 or TRBV12-4 and TRBJ2-7; D ambiguous. The CDR3 consists of 11 residues. With 2 bases removed from V and 5 bases from J, the gap between germline ends came to 4 bases. For the CDR3, the DNA is TGTGCCAGCAGTTTAACCCACGAGCAGTACTTC. The encoded protein is CASSLTHEQYF.

Only a few counts were recorded for this clonotype. The chain joins TRBV6-2 or TRBV6-3 to TRBJ1-1; unclear D gene. Trimming shortened V by 4 bases and J by 0 bases, and 6 bases separated the two germline ends. This CDR3 is built from 13 residues. Germline CDR1 and CDR2: MNHEY and SVGEGT. The CDR3 region has the DNA TGTGCCAGCAGTTGGCCCCTGAACACTGAAGCTTTCTTT. It yields the protein CASSWPLNTEAFF.

Here the CDR3 DNA reads TGTGCCAGCAGTTCGAGTCGGAACACTGAAGCTTTCTTT. Protein: CASSSSRNTEAFF. The genes are TRBV12-3 or TRBV12-4 and TRBJ1-1, with no clear D. Trimming pared 4 bases from V and 1 base from J, leaving 7 bases between. The CDR3 covers 13 residues.